Following are 3 T cell receptor beta chains from one sample sequenced in a study of T-cell memory formation after mild COVID-19. TCRdb called the 5' RACE reads again in MiXCR, with one record for every CDR3 protein. The data show under 300,000 distinct CDR3 sequences, about 16% seen once. The specimen sequenced was PBMCs or a T cell subset sorted from them (not recorded which). The origin of the receptors is a man between 18 and 35 years old who had mild COVID-19 (a few samples of this study predate the infection). Cell type and time point are not known.

The CDR3 spells CASSPSRGPTDTQYF. The CDR3 coding sequence is TGTGCCAGCAGCCCGAGCCGGGGACCCACAGATACGCAGTATTTT. The chain couples TRBV7-2 to TRBJ2-3; either TRBD1 or TRBD2 may supply D (5 bases each). The V gene lost 5 bases and the J gene lost 2 bases, with 14 bases spanning the gap. From germline, CDR1 is SGHTA and CDR2 FQGNSA. The CDR3 contains 15 residues.

This clonotype was counted between two and nine times. This rearrangement joins TRBV23-1 to TRBJ1-1; 9 bases are a match to TRBD1. TRBV23-1 belongs to the ORF category, with a function that is uncertain. The CDR3 sequence is 16 residues long. Trimming cost V 4 bases and J 1 base; bases outside gene matches: 7. CDR3 nucleotides: TGCGCCAGCAGTCCCAAGACAGGGGGATGGAACACTGAAGCTTTCTTT. Residues: CASSPKTGGWNTEAFF.

This chain links TRBV5-1 with TRBJ2-6, with D unclear. CDR3 length equals 14 residues. The germline V gene has CDR1 SGHRS and CDR2 YFSETQ. Trimming cost V 5 bases and J 0 bases, with 6 bases left between them. The CDR3 DNA reads TGCGCCAGCAGGGACCCCTCTGGGGCCAACGTCCTGACTTTC. It encodes CASRDPSGANVLTF.